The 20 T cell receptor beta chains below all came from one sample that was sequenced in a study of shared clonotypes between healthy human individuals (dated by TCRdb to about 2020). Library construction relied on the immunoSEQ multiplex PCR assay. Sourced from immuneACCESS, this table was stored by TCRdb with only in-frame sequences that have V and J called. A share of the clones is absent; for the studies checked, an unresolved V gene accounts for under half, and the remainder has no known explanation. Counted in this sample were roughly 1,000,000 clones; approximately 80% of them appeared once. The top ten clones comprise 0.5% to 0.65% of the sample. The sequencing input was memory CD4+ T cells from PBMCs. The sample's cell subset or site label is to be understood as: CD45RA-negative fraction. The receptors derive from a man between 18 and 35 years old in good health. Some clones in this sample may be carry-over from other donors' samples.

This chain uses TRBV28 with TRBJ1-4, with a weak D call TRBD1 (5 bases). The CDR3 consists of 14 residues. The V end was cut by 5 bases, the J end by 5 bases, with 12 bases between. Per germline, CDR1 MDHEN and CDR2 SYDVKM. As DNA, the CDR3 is TGTGCCAGCAGTGCCTTTAGACAGAATGAAAAACTGTTTTTT. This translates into CASSAFRQNEKLFF.

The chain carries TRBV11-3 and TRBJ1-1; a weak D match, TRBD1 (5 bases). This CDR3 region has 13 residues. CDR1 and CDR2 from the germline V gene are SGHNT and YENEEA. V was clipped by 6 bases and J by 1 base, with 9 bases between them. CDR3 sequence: CASSTGANTEAFF. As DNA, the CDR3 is TGTGCCAGCAGTACAGGAGCGAACACTGAAGCTTTCTTT.

The CDR3 nucleotides read TGTGCCAGCAGCTTTTCCCCCTCCCCGGGCTATGGCTACACCTTC. Amino acid sequence: CASSFSPSPGYGYTF. The chain has TRBV7-2 and TRBJ1-2; D not resolved. V lost 3 bases and J 4 bases, leaving 15 bases between the germline ends. Germline-derived CDR1 and CDR2 are SGHTA and FQGNSA. This CDR3 comprises 15 residues. The full variable domain, rest sourced from reference TRBV7-2 and TRBJ1-2, is GAGVSQSPSNKVTEKGKDVELRCDPISGHTALYWYRQSLGQGLEFLIYFQGNSAPDKSGLPSDRFSAERTGGSVSTLTIQRTQQEDSAVYLCASSFSPSPGYGYTFGSGTRLTVV.

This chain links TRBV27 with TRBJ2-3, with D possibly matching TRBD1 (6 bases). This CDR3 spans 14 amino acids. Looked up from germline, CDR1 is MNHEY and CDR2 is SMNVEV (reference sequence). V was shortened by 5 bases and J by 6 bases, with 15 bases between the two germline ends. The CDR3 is CASSPRDKWDTQYF. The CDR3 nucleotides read TGTGCCAGCAGTCCCCGGGACAAATGGGATACGCAGTATTTT.

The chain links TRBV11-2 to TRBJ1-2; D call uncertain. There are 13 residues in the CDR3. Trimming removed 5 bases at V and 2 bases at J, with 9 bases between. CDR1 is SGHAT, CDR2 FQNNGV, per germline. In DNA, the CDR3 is TGTGCCAGCAGCCCAGATTCGAACTATGGCTACACCTTC. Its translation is CASSPDSNYGYTF.

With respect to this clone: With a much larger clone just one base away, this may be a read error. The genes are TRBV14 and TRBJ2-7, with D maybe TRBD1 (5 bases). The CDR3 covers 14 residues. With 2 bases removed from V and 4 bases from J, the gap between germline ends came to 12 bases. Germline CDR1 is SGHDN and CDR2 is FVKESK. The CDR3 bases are TGTGCCAGCAGCCAAAAGATGACAGAGTACGAGCAGTACTTC. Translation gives CASSQKMTEYEQYF.

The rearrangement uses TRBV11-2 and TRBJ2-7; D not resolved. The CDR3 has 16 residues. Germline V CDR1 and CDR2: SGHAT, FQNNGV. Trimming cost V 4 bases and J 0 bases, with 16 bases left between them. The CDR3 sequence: CASSSTHKATSYEQYF. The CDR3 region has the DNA TGTGCCAGCAGCTCAACTCATAAGGCAACCTCCTACGAGCAGTACTTC.

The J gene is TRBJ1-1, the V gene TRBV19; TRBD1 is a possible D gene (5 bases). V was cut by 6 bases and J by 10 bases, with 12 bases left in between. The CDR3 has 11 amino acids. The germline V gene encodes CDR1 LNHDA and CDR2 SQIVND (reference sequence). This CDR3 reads CASSRMGVAFF. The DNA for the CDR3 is TGTGCCAGTAGCCGCATGGGGGTAGCTTTCTTT.

The DNA for the CDR3 is TGTGCCTGGAGTATTCCCGGGACAGGGGCAACTAATGAAAAACTGTTTTTT. Translated, it gives CAWSIPGTGATNEKLFF. The chain links TRBV30 to TRBJ1-4; TRBD1 matches 10 bases. The CDR3 runs 17 residues. Germline V gene data show CDR1 as GTSNPN and CDR2 as SVGIG (reference sequence). Trimming cost V 2 bases and J 0 bases; bases outside gene matches: 6.

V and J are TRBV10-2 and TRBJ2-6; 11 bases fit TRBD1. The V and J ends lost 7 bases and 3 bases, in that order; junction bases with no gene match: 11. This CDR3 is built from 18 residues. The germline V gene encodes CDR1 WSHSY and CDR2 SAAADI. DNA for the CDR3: TGCGCCAGCATCCAACCCGGGACAGGGGGGAGTGGGGCCAACGTCCTGACTTTC. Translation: CASIQPGTGGSGANVLTF.

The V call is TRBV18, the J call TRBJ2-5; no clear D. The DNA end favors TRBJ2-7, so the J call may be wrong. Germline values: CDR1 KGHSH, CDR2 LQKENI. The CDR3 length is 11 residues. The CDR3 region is CASSLSYEQYF. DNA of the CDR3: TGTGCCAGCTCCCTATCCTACGAGCAGTACTTC.

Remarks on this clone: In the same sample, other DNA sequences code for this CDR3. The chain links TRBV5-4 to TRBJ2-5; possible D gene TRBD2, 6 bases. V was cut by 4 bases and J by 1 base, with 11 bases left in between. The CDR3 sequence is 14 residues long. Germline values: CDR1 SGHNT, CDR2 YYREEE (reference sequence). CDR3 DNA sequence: TGTGCCAGCAGCGCCGGAGGGGTCCAAGAGACCCAGTACTTC. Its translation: CASSAGGVQETQYF.

The CDR3 region has the DNA TGTGCCAGCAGCTTATGGACTCCGAGCACAGATACGCAGTATTTT. The encoded protein is CASSLWTPSTDTQYF. The chain employs TRBV11-2 and TRBJ2-3; maybe TRBD2 (5 bases). Trimming took 2 bases from V and 0 from J, leaving 9 bases between them. This CDR3 region has 15 residues. Germline values: CDR1 SGHAT, CDR2 FQNNGV.

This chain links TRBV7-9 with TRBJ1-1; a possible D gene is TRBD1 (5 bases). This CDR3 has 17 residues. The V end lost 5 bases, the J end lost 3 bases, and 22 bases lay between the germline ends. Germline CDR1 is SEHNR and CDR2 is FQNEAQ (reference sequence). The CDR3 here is CASSEGRGIIPDTEAFF. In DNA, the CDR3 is TGTGCCAGCAGCGAGGGACGGGGAATAATTCCAGACACTGAAGCTTTCTTT.

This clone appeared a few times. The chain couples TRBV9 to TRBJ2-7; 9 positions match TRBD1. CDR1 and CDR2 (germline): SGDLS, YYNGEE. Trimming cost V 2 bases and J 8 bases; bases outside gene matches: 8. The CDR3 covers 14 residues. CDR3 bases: TGTGCCAGCAGCGTCCCCTGGGACAGGGAGAAGCAGTACTTC. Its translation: CASSVPWDREKQYF.

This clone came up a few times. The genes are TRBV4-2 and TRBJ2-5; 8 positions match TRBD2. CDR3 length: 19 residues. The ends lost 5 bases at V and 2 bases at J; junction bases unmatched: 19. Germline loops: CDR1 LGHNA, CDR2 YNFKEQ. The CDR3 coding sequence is TGTGCCAGCAGCGATCAGGCTACTAGCGGCCGAATCGTTCAAGAGACCCAGTACTTC. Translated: CASSDQATSGRIVQETQYF.

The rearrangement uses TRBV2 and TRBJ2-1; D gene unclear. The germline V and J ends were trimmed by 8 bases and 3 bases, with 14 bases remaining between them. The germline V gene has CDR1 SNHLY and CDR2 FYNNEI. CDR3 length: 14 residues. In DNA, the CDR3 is TGTGCCAGCTCCGTTGCGGAAGGCTACAATGAGCAGTTCTTC. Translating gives CASSVAEGYNEQFF.

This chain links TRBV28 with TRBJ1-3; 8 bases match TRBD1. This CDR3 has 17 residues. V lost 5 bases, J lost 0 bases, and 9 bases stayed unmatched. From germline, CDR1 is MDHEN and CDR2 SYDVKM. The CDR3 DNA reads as TGTGCCAGCAGTACCCCGGACAGGGCCTTCTCTGGAAACACCATATATTTT. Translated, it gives CASSTPDRAFSGNTIYF.

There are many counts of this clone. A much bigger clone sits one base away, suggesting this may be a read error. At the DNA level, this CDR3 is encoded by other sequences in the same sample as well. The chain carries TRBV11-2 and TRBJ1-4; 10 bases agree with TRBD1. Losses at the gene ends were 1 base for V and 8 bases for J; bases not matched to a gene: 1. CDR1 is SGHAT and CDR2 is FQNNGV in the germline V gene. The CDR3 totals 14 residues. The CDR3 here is CASSLGQGAEKLFF. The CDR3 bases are TGTGCCAGCAGCTTAGGACAGGGGGCGGAAAAACTGTTTTTT. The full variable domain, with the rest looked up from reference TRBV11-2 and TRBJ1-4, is EAGVAQSPRYKIIEKRQSVAFWCNPISGHATLYWYQQILGQGPKLLIQFQNNGVVDDSQLPKDRFSAERLKGVDSTLKIQPAKLEDSAVYLCASSLGQGAEKLFFGSGTQLSVL.

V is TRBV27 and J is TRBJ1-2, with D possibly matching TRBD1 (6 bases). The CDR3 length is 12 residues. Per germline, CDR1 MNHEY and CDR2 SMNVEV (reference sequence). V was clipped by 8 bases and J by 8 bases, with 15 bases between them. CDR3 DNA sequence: TGTGCCAGCGGCAGGGGCTTAGGGGGCTACACCTTC. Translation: CASGRGLGGYTF.